The T cell receptor beta chain under discussion was sequenced for a study of a mutant IDH1 vaccine in newly diagnosed glioma. Background on the study: Vaccination began 4-6 weeks post radiotherapy alone, or with temozolomide cycles. Patients were pretreated with radiotherapy, temozolomide, or both, mostly both. Study conclusions and caveats: Overall, 85% to 95% of patients had vaccine-induced immune responses.

Sequencing was performed with immunoSEQ multiplex PCR; in TCRdb, only in-frame clones are kept and a portion is missing. The sample holds 20,000 to 25,000 clones, roughly 78% seen once. Germline trimming cut 0 bases from V and 4 bases from J; bases unmatched to any gene: 12. CDR3 length: 19 residues. Time point described: week 23, last vaccination. Every single dose of the vaccine, 300 ug of mutant IDH1 20-mer peptide, came with topical imiquimod. This clone was seen once. Its antigen is currently unknown. The clonotype originates from a man aged 25-40 years with glioma. The sample was PBMCs, taken from a glioma patient whose treatment included an IDH1 peptide vaccine. The chain links TRBV6-7 to TRBJ2-6; TRBD2 matches 7 bases. TRBV6-7 is identified as an open reading frame with a role that is uncertain. The CDR3, as DNA: TGTGCCAGCAGTTACTCCTGCGGGAGTCGGGATTCGGGGGCCAACGTCCTGACTTTC. Its translation is CASSYSCGSRDSGANVLTF.